The next 18 T cell receptor beta chains were all read from a single sample in a study of T cells in Graves' hyperthyroidism and ophthalmopathy. RNA transcripts were the template for amplifying TCR beta CDR3 regions. First-round RT-PCR of the TCR CDR3 relied on the HTBI primer set. TCRdb called the multiplex PCR reads again in MiXCR, with one record for every CDR3 protein. In the table there are hundreds of thousands of distinct CDR3 sequences, around 22% of which are singletons. Sequencing input: blood. All receptors come from a woman under 40 with Graves' ophthalmopathy.

This clonotype was seen ten or more times. The chain employs TRBV29-1 and TRBJ1-1; D unclear. Trimming took off 6 bases at V and 2 bases at J, with 10 bases between the two ends. Germline V CDR1 and CDR2: SQVTM, ANQGSEA. The CDR3 is 12 amino acids. The CDR3 spells CSVSSSNTEAFF. The CDR3, as DNA: TGCAGCGTAAGCTCCAGCAACACTGAAGCTTTCTTT.

This clonotype occurred many times. The genes are TRBV2 and TRBJ1-5; D is perhaps TRBD1 (5 bases). CDR3 size: 13 residues. Looked up from germline, CDR1 is SNHLY and CDR2 is FYNNEI. V was pared by 0 bases and J by 12 bases, with 12 bases between. Written as DNA, the CDR3 is TGTGCCAGCAGTGAAGCAGAAGACAGCCTCCAGCATTTT. Translating it yields CASSEAEDSLQHF.

The gene calls are TRBV7-6 and TRBJ1-1; D may be TRBD1 (6 bases). The CDR3 runs to 13 residues. The germline V and J ends were trimmed by 1 base and 7 bases, with 10 bases remaining between them. CDR1 SGHVS and CDR2 FNYEAQ come from the germline V gene. CDR3 in amino acids: CASSLDQQGEAFF. The CDR3 region has the DNA TGTGCCAGCAGCTTAGACCAACAGGGTGAAGCTTTCTTT.

This clonotype was detected many times. This sequence joins TRBV4-3 and TRBJ2-5, with no clear D. Trimming cost V 0 bases and J 1 base, with 12 bases left between them. This CDR3 comprises 16 residues. Germline CDR1 reads LGHNA; CDR2 reads YSLEER. CDR3 DNA: TGCGCCAGCAGCCAAGATCGATGGTTCAGCCAAGAGACCCAGTACTTC. It translates to CASSQDRWFSQETQYF.

This clonotype has at least ten counts. CDR3 sequence (DNA): TGTGCCAGCAGCGCCATTGGGACAGCCTATGGCTACACCTTC. It yields the protein CASSAIGTAYGYTF. The genes are TRBV25-1 and TRBJ1-2; 7 bases fit TRBD1. The length of the CDR3 is 14 residues. V shed 6 bases and J 4 bases; nucleotides not matched to a gene: 8. Germline V CDR1 and CDR2: MGHDK, SYGVNS.

About this clonotype: A clone one base away is much larger, so this may be a read error. CDR3 nucleotides: TGTGGCAGCACCAGACAGGGCCTACAGGAGCAGTACTTC. Amino acid sequence: CGSTRQGLQEQYF. The chain is built from TRBV12-3 or TRBV12-4 and TRBJ2-7; 7 bases are a match to TRBD1. CDR3 size: 13 residues.

On this clonotype itself: A read error may be the cause here, since a much bigger clone is one base away. The rearrangement links TRBV20-1 to TRBJ1-1, with 7 bases fitting TRBD1. CDR3 size: 12 residues. In germline, CDR1 is DFQATT, CDR2 SNEGSKA (reference sequence). The CDR3 sequence: CSARGGLTEVFF. CDR3 DNA sequence: TGCAGTGCCAGAGGGGGCCTCACTGAAGTTTTCTTT.

This chain uses TRBV5-1 with TRBJ1-2; 7 nucleotides align to TRBD1. The CDR3 length is 15 residues. CDR1 is SGHRS and CDR2 is YFSETQ in the germline V gene. V shed 4 bases and J 2 bases; nucleotides not matched to a gene: 8. Here the CDR3 DNA reads TGCGCCAGCAGCACGATTCAGGGACAGAACTATGGCTACACCTTC. Protein: CASSTIQGQNYGYTF.

The chain uses TRBV28 and TRBJ2-7; 12 bases align to TRBD2. The junction had 8 bases not matched to a gene; V was cut back by 5 bases and J by 6 bases. Germline V gene data show CDR1 as MDHEN and CDR2 as SYDVKM. The CDR3 runs 15 residues. The CDR3 protein is CASSPPSGRAGEQYF. Here the CDR3 DNA reads TGTGCCAGCAGTCCTCCTAGCGGGAGGGCAGGCGAGCAGTACTTC.

Many counts were recorded for this clonotype. The rearrangement joins TRBV12-3 or TRBV12-4 to TRBJ2-5; possibly TRBD1 for D (6 bases). This CDR3 spans 14 amino acids. V lost 2 bases and J 0 bases, leaving 7 bases between the germline ends. In DNA, the CDR3 is TGTGCCAGCAGTTTAAGACAGGACCAAGAGACCCAGTACTTC. Amino acid sequence: CASSLRQDQETQYF.

The rearrangement joins TRBV6-5 to TRBJ2-7; D not certain. Germline loops: CDR1 MNHEY, CDR2 SVGAGI. The CDR3 extends over 15 amino acids. The ends were cut back, 4 bases at V and 6 bases at J, with 19 bases in the middle. In nucleotides, the CDR3 is TGTGCCAGCAGTTTCTCCGGGTCCCTCATGGTCGAGCAGTACTTC. Translated: CASSFSGSLMVEQYF.

This clonotype has a count of ten or more. V is TRBV15 and J is TRBJ1-2, with unresolved D. The CDR3 runs 15 residues. The ends were cut back, 3 bases at V and 0 bases at J, with 11 bases in the middle. Germline V gene lookup returns CDR1 LNHNV and CDR2 YYDKDF (reference sequence). CDR3 residues: CATSSRTSANYGYTF. CDR3 bases: TGTGCCACCAGCAGTAGGACGTCAGCTAACTATGGCTACACCTTC. The full variable domain, with the rest looked up from reference TRBV15 and TRBJ1-2, is DAMVIQNPRYQVTQFGKPVTLSCSQTLNHNVMYWYQQKSSQAPKLLFHYYDKDFNNEADTPDNFQSRRPNTSFCFLDIRSPGLGDTAMYLCATSSRTSANYGYTFGSGTRLTVV.

This clonotype came up many times. The chain has TRBV6-5 and TRBJ1-1; TRBD1 matches at 7 bases. This CDR3 contains 14 residues. Unmatched junction bases numbered 6, after V lost 8 bases and J lost 0 bases. Germline V CDR1 and CDR2: MNHEY, SVGAGI. CDR3: CASGSGQLNTEAFF. CDR3 coding DNA: TGTGCCAGCGGATCGGGACAGCTGAACACTGAAGCTTTCTTT.

This clonotype was seen only a few times. The chain joins TRBV18 to TRBJ2-3; possibly TRBD2 for D (6 bases). Trimming pared 1 base from V and 1 base from J, leaving 6 bases between. The CDR3 sequence is 14 residues long. Germline V gene lookup returns CDR1 KGHSH and CDR2 LQKENI. The CDR3 DNA follows: TGTGCCAGCTCACCACTAGCGGGCACAGATACGCAGTATTTT. It codes for CASSPLAGTDTQYF.

This chain links TRBV28 with TRBJ1-2; no reliable D call. The length of the CDR3 is 12 residues. Germline V CDR1 and CDR2: MDHEN, SYDVKM. V was cut by 3 bases and J by 9 bases, with 11 bases left in between. CDR3 in DNA: TGTGCCAGCAGTTTCGAGGGTTTGCGCTACACCTTC. Its translation: CASSFEGLRYTF.

As regards this clonotype: At one of its ends the junction is not consistent with the germline gene, which may arise from a read error. The gene calls are TRBV6-1 and TRBJ2-4; 15 bases match TRBD2. The CDR3 runs to 15 residues. Germline CDR1 MNHNS, CDR2 SASEGT. The CDR3 nucleotides are TGTGCCAGCAGTGGGACTAGCGGGGGGGGCTACATTAAGTACTTC. It specifies CASSGTSGGGYIKYF.

The chain has TRBV11-1 and TRBJ1-2; tentatively, D is TRBD1 (5 bases). The V gene lost 3 bases and the J gene lost 8 bases, with 10 bases spanning the gap. The CDR3 totals 12 residues. Per the germline V gene, CDR1 is SGHAT and CDR2 is FQDESV (reference sequence). In DNA, the CDR3 is TGTGCCAGCAGCTTCAGGACATCAGGCTACACCTTC. It translates to CASSFRTSGYTF.

This clonotype was counted many times. The V and J genes are TRBV7-2 and TRBJ2-7; 8 bases are shared with TRBD2. CDR3 length: 17 amino acids. The trim removed 1 base at V and 2 bases at J, leaving 10 bases unmatched. Germline-derived CDR1 and CDR2 are SGHTA and FQGNSA. The CDR3 region has the DNA TGTGCCAGCAGCTTAGGACTAGCGAAGAGGGTGGCCTACGAGCAGTACTTC. This encodes CASSLGLAKRVAYEQYF.